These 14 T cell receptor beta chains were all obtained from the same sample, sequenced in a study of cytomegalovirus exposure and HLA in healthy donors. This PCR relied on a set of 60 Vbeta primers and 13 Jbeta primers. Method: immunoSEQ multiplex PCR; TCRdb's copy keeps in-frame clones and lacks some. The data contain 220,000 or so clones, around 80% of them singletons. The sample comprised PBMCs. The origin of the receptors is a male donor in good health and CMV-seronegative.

In DNA, the CDR3 is TGTGCCAGCAGTAGGGACAGTTTATTAAGCGAGCAGTACTTC. Translation: CASSRDSLLSEQYF. This rearrangement joins TRBV27 to TRBJ2-7; TRBD1 matches at 7 bases. This CDR3 has 14 residues. Trimming removed 5 bases from V and 6 bases from J; junction bases left unmatched: 10. Germline CDR1 MNHEY, CDR2 SMNVEV (reference sequence).

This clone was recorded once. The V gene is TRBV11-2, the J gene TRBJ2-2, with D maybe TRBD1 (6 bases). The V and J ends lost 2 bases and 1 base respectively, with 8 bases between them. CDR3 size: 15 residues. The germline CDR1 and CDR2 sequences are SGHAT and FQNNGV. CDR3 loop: CASSLKGENTGELFF. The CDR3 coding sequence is TGTGCCAGCAGCTTAAAGGGGGAGAACACCGGGGAGCTGTTTTTT.

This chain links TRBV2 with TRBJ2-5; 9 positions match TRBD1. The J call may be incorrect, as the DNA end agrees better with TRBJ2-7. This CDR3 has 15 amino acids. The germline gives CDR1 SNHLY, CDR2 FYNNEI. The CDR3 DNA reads TGTGCCAGCAGCCCCCGAAGGGACAGGGTATCCGAGCAGTACTTC. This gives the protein CASSPRRDRVSEQYF.

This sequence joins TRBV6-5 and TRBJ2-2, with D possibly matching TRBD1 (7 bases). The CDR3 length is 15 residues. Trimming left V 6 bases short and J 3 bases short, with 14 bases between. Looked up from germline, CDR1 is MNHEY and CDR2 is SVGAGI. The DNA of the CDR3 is TGTGCCAGCAGCTACGGGGGACAGCACACCGGGGAGCTGTTTTTT. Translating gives CASSYGGQHTGELFF.

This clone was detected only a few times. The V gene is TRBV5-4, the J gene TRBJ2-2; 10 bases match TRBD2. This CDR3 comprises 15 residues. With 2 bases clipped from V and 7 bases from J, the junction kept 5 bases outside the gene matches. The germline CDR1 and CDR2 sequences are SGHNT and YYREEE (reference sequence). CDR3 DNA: TGTGCCAGCAGCTTAGCGGGAGGGTCCCGCGGGGAGCTGTTTTTT. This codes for CASSLAGGSRGELFF.

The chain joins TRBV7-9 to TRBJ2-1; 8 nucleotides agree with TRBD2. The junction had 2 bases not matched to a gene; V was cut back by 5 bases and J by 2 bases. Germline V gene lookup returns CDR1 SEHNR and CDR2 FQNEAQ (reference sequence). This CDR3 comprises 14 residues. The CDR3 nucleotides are TGTGCCAGCAGCCCAGCGGGAGCCTACAATGAGCAGTTCTTC. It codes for CASSPAGAYNEQFF.

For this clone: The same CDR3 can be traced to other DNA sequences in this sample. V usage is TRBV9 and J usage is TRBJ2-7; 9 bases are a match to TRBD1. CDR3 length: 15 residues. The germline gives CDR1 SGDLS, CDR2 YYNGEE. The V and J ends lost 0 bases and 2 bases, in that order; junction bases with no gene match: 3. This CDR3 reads CASSVGTGVPYEQYF. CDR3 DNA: TGTGCCAGCAGCGTAGGGACAGGGGTTCCCTACGAGCAGTACTTC. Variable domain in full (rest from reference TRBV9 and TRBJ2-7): DSGVTQTPKHLITATGQRVTLRCSPRSGDLSVYWYQQSLDQGLQFLIQYYNGEERAKGNILERFSAQQFPDLHSELNLSSLELGDSALYFCASSVGTGVPYEQYFGPGTRLTVT.

The CDR3 loop reads CASSQGPSGRTETQYF. Here the CDR3 DNA reads TGTGCCAGCAGCCAAGGGCCTAGCGGGAGGACGGAGACCCAGTACTTC. The V and J genes are TRBV4-2 and TRBJ2-5, with 11 nucleotides matching TRBD2. J was trimmed by 5 bases and V by 1 base; bases with no gene match: 6. Per the germline V gene, CDR1 is LGHNA and CDR2 is YNFKEQ. This CDR3 region has 16 residues.

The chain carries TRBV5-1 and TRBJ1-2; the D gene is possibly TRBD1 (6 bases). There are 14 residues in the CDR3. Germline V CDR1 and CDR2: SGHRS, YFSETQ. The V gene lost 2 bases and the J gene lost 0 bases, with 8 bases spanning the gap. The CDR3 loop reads CASSFGQTNYGYTF. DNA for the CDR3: TGCGCCAGCAGCTTCGGACAGACTAACTATGGCTACACCTTC. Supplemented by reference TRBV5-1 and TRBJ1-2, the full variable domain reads KAGVTQTPRYLIKTRGQQVTLSCSPISGHRSVSWYQQTPGQGLQFLFEYFSETQRNKGNFPGRFSGRQFSNSRSEMNVSTLELGDSALYLCASSFGQTNYGYTFGSGTRLTVV.

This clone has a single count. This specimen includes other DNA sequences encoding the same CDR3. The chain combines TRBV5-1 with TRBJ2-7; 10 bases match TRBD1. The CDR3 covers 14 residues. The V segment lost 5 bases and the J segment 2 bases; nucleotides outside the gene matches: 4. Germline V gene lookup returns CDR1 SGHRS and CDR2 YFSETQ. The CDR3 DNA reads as TGCGCCAGCAGTTTCGGGACAGGGGCCTACGAGCAGTACTTC. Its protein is CASSFGTGAYEQYF.

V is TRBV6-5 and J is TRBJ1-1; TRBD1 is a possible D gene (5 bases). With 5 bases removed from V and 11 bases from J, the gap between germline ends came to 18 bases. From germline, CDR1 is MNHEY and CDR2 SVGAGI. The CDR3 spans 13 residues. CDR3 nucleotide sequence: TGTGCCAGCAGTGCGCGGGACGGCCTGGGGGCTTTCTTT. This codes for CASSARDGLGAFF.

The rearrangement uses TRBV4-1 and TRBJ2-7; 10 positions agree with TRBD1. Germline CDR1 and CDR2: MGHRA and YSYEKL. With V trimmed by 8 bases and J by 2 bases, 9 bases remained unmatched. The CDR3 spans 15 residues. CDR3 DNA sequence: TGCGCCAGCCGACAGGGGGCCCTAACCCCCTACGAGCAGTACTTC. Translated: CASRQGALTPYEQYF.

The CDR3 region is CASRVRSATNEKLFF. DNA for the CDR3: TGTGCCAGCAGGGTCAGGTCTGCAACTAATGAAAAACTGTTTTTT. This sequence joins TRBV27 and TRBJ1-4; D not certain. Trimming took off 6 bases at V and 0 bases at J, with 11 bases between the two ends. CDR1 is MNHEY and CDR2 is SMNVEV in the germline V gene (reference sequence). This CDR3 has 15 amino acids.

CDR3: CASSAPMGTGVRSGNTIYF. For the CDR3, the DNA is TGTGCCAGCAGCGCCCCAATGGGGACAGGGGTTAGGTCTGGAAACACCATATATTTT. This rearrangement joins TRBV11-2 to TRBJ1-3; 10 bases are a match to TRBD1. This CDR3 is 19 amino acids long. V was clipped by 5 bases and J by 1 base; unmatched bases: 14. Germline loops: CDR1 SGHAT, CDR2 FQNNGV. The full variable domain, in which reference TRBV11-2 and TRBJ1-3 provide the parts outside the CDR3, is EAGVAQSPRYKIIEKRQSVAFWCNPISGHATLYWYQQILGQGPKLLIQFQNNGVVDDSQLPKDRFSAERLKGVDSTLKIQPAKLEDSAVYLCASSAPMGTGVRSGNTIYFGEGSWLTVV.